The sequence of this TCR beta chain was determined in a study of blood T cells in healthy people across ages. The table lists this clonotype with many counts. The V end was cut by 7 bases, the J end by 3 bases, with 15 bases between. Germline CDR1 MNHEY, CDR2 SVGAGI. CDR3 length: 15 residues. PCR was performed a second time for about 6 to 11 cycles using a sample-barcoded 5' primer and a J-beta primer mix. TCRdb reanalysed the 5' RACE reads using MiXCR and keeps one entry per CDR3 protein. The sample holds about 840,000 distinct CDR3 sequences; 29% are singletons and the top ten take more than 8.5%. This sample was shared with a second study, whose subject was T cells of mothers and their children.

The sample consisted of blood. This TCR was recovered from a woman in her 40s in good health. The chain combines TRBV6-5 with TRBJ1-4; perhaps TRBD1 as D (5 bases). This CDR3 reads CASKGIGTANEKLFF. The CDR3 DNA reads as TGTGCCAGCAAGGGGATCGGGACGGCTAATGAAAAACTGTTTTTT.